Listed here are 19 T cell receptor beta chains from one sample, sequenced in a study of breast tumors, draining lymph nodes, adjacent tissues (dated by TCRdb to between 2015 and 2016). The axillary draining lymph nodes of breast cancer patients were the source of the lymph node samples. Receptors were amplified or captured by multiplex PCR. Instrument on record: Illumina HiSeq 2000. TCRdb passed the public sequencing reads through fastp at Q25 and MiXCR, retaining productive beta sequences. Each entry is one CDR3 protein sequence, shown with its most common DNA and genes. The sample table holds 130,000 or so distinct CDR3 sequences, of which 21% were seen once. Of the sample, roughly 2% falls within the top ten clones. Sequenced sample: axillary lymph node tissue. The origin of the receptors is a female donor with breast cancer. Some clones in this sample may be carry-over from other donors' samples.

The genes are TRBV28 and TRBJ1-5; TRBD1 agrees at 8 bases. The length of the CDR3 is 15 residues. V shed 5 bases and J 7 bases; nucleotides not matched to a gene: 10. Looked up from germline, CDR1 is MDHEN and CDR2 is SYDVKM. CDR3: CASSQPDRAQQPQHF. The CDR3, as DNA: TGTGCCAGCAGTCAGCCGGACAGGGCACAGCAGCCCCAGCATTTT. Complete variable domain (other parts from reference TRBV28 and TRBJ1-5): DVKVTQSSRYLVKRTGEKVFLECVQDMDHENMFWYRQDPGLGLRLIYFSYDVKMKEKGDIPEGYSVSREKKERFSLILESASTNQTSMYLCASSQPDRAQQPQHFGDGTRLSIL.

Many counts were recorded for this clonotype. The chain has TRBV6-2 or TRBV6-3 and TRBJ2-7; 10 nucleotides match TRBD2. The CDR3 totals 14 residues. J gave up 3 bases and V 7 bases, and 6 bases lay outside the gene matches. Per germline, CDR1 MNHEY and CDR2 SVGEGT. The CDR3 DNA sequence: TGTGCCAGCATCCCTAGCGGGAGAATCTACGAGCAGTACTTC. Translated, it gives CASIPSGRIYEQYF.

This clonotype has a count of ten or more. CDR3 sequence reads: CASSFALGTATYNEQFF. The CDR3, as DNA: TGTGCCAGCAGCTTTGCCCTTGGGACAGCAACCTACAATGAGCAGTTCTTC. The V gene is TRBV5-6, the J gene TRBJ2-1; 7 bases match TRBD1. This CDR3 region has 17 residues. Germline trimming cut 2 bases from V and 2 bases from J; bases unmatched to any gene: 10. Germline loops: CDR1 SGHDT, CDR2 YYEEEE.

Many counts were recorded for this clonotype. The V and J genes are TRBV5-1 and TRBJ1-4, with 7 positions matching TRBD1. The V segment lost 0 bases and the J segment 6 bases; nucleotides outside the gene matches: 11. This CDR3 spans 17 amino acids. Germline V gene sequence: CDR1 SGHRS, CDR2 YFSETQ. The CDR3 DNA reads as TGCGCCAGCAGCTTGGGAGACAGGGTCGACGCCTATGAAAAACTGTTTTTT. Protein: CASSLGDRVDAYEKLFF.

The table lists this clonotype with many counts. The V gene is TRBV30, the J gene TRBJ2-5; TRBD1 agrees at 7 bases. Germline assignment: CDR1 GTSNPN and CDR2 SVGIG (reference sequence). J gave up 1 base and V 2 bases, and 1 base lay outside the gene matches. This CDR3 comprises 13 residues. This CDR3 reads CAWSRDSQETQYF. The CDR3 DNA follows: TGTGCCTGGAGTCGGGACAGCCAAGAGACCCAGTACTTC. Combining the CDR3 with reference TRBV30 and TRBJ2-5 gives the whole variable domain SQTIHQWPATLVQPVGSPLSLECTVEGTSNPNLYWYRQAAGRGLQLLFYSVGIGQISSEVPQNLSASRPQDRQFILSSKKLLLSDSGFYLCAWSRDSQETQYFGPGTRLLVL.

This clonotype was counted ten times or more. This chain connects TRBV7-8 to TRBJ2-5, with no clear D. Trimming pared 4 bases from V and 4 bases from J, leaving 10 bases between. Germline CDR1 reads SGHVS; CDR2 reads FQNEAQ. The CDR3 runs 13 residues. As DNA, the CDR3 is TGTGCCAGCAGCTCCTATATGGGAGAGACCCAGTACTTC. This sequence encodes CASSSYMGETQYF.

This clonotype was counted many times. V usage is TRBV7-6 and J usage is TRBJ2-2, with 9 nucleotides matching TRBD2. With V trimmed by 5 bases and J by 3 bases, 13 bases remained unmatched. Germline V gene sequence: CDR1 SGHVS, CDR2 FNYEAQ. This CDR3 contains 18 residues. The chain's CDR3 is CASSPNSGTSPYTGELFF. The DNA of the CDR3 is TGTGCCAGCAGCCCAAACTCCGGGACTAGCCCGTACACCGGGGAGCTGTTTTTT.

The V gene is TRBV28, the J gene TRBJ2-7; tentatively, D is TRBD1 or TRBD2 (5 bases each). The CDR3 length is 16 residues. Germline CDR1 reads MDHEN; CDR2 reads SYDVKM. V lost 3 bases to trimming and J lost 2 bases, with 17 bases between them. The CDR3 reads CASSLPLRDGPYEQYF. In DNA, the CDR3 is TGTGCCAGCAGTTTGCCCCTCCGGGACGGTCCCTACGAGCAGTACTTC.

This clonotype came up many times. The V and J genes are TRBV4-1 and TRBJ2-1; D call uncertain. CDR1 and CDR2 from the germline V gene are MGHRA and YSYEKL. Trimming pared 2 bases from V and 6 bases from J, leaving 20 bases between. This CDR3 has 17 residues. CDR3 loop: CASSQTALNGPLNEQFF. The CDR3 DNA reads TGCGCCAGCAGCCAAACCGCCTTGAATGGGCCCCTCAATGAGCAGTTCTTC.

This clonotype was seen ten or more times. The chain joins TRBV4-2 to TRBJ2-2; 11 bases agree with TRBD2. Losses at the gene ends were 1 base for V and 4 bases for J; bases not matched to a gene: 5. The CDR3 is 17 amino acids. CDR1 and CDR2 from the germline V gene are LGHNA and YNFKEQ. This chain's CDR3 is CASSQGTSGRPTGELFF. Here the CDR3 DNA reads TGTGCCAGCAGCCAAGGCACTAGCGGGAGACCCACCGGGGAGCTGTTTTTT.

At least ten counts were recorded for this clonotype. The rearrangement links TRBV2 to TRBJ1-2; D is uncertain. Trimming took 6 bases from V and 4 from J, leaving 30 bases between them. The CDR3 contains 19 residues. Germline values: CDR1 SNHLY, CDR2 FYNNEI. The CDR3: CASSRLPQPDGGRTYGYTF. The CDR3 bases are TGTGCCAGCAGCAGGTTGCCACAACCTGACGGAGGACGGACCTATGGCTACACCTTC.

This chain joins TRBV5-4 and TRBJ1-5; 10 positions match TRBD1. The germline V gene encodes CDR1 SGHNT and CDR2 YYREEE (reference sequence). V lost 3 bases and J lost 2; bases outside the gene matches: 5. The CDR3 runs 16 residues. For the CDR3, the DNA is TGTGCCAGCAGCTCATGGGGGACAGGGGGCAATCAGCCCCAGCATTTT. Translated: CASSSWGTGGNQPQHF.

This clonotype has ten or more counts. The rearrangement joins TRBV6-5 to TRBJ2-3, with D uncertain. The CDR3 extends over 13 amino acids. V lost 0 bases, J lost 2 bases, and 3 bases lay in between. Germline lookup yields CDR1 MNHEY and CDR2 SVGAGI. This CDR3 reads CASSYSYTDTQYF. The CDR3 DNA follows: TGTGCCAGCAGTTACTCCTACACAGATACGCAGTATTTT.

In this sample, this clonotype turned up a few times. The rearrangement joins TRBV7-8 to TRBJ1-5; D possibly corresponds to TRBD1 (5 bases). There are 13 residues in the CDR3. Germline CDR1 is SGHVS and CDR2 is FQNEAQ. V was clipped by 1 base and J by 9 bases, with 10 bases between them. CDR3 nucleotides: TGTGCCAGCAGCTTAGAGGGGTTCGCGCCCCAGCATTTT. Translated, it gives CASSLEGFAPQHF.

Concerning this clonotype itself: This clone may be a read error of a much larger clone one base away. The chain carries TRBV12-5 and TRBJ2-7, with 9 bases aligning to TRBD1. The CDR3 sequence is 14 residues long. Germline V gene lookup returns CDR1 LGHNT and CDR2 FRNRAP. Here the CDR3 DNA reads TGTGCTAGTGGTCTAGGACAGGGGTCGCACGAGCGGTACTTC. Its translation: CASGLGQGSHERYF.

A word on this clonotype: A much larger clone differs by one base, so this may be a read error. This rearrangement joins TRBV10-3 to TRBJ2-2; no reliable D call. The germline V and J ends were trimmed by 4 bases and 0 bases, with 9 bases remaining between them. The CDR3 is made up of 15 amino acids. Germline loops: CDR1 ENHRY, CDR2 SYGVKD. CDR3: CAISGRQANTGELFF. CDR3 sequence (DNA): TGTGCCATCAGTGGAAGGCAGGCGAACACCGGGGAGCTGTTTTTT.

The table lists this clonotype with many counts. The genes are TRBV6-1 and TRBJ2-7, with 7 bases fitting TRBD1. In germline, CDR1 is MNHNS, CDR2 SASEGT. The J segment lost 1 base and the V segment lost 3 bases, leaving 6 bases of the junction unmatched. The CDR3 covers 15 residues. In DNA form, the CDR3 reads TGTGCCAGCAGTGATGGGACAGTAGTATCCTACGAGCAGTACTTC. It encodes CASSDGTVVSYEQYF.

About this clonotype itself: The junction differs from germline at one of its ends, possibly a read error. The chain is built from TRBV11-2 and TRBJ2-1; tentative D call: TRBD1 (6 bases). In germline, CDR1 is SGHAT, CDR2 FQNNGV. The CDR3 extends over 15 amino acids. The CDR3 region has the DNA TGTGCCGGCAGCCGCCCTGGGACAACCTACAATGAGCAGTTCTTC. It yields the protein CAGSRPGTTYNEQFF.

The sample holds many counts of this clonotype. V usage is TRBV29-1 and J usage is TRBJ2-7; tentatively, D is TRBD1 (5 bases). The V end was cut by 6 bases, the J end by 3 bases, with 15 bases between. Germline CDR1 and CDR2: SQVTM and ANQGSEA. This CDR3 comprises 13 residues. DNA for the CDR3: TGCAGCGTCGGTACAGGAGAGAGCTACGAGCAGTACTTC. Amino acid sequence: CSVGTGESYEQYF.